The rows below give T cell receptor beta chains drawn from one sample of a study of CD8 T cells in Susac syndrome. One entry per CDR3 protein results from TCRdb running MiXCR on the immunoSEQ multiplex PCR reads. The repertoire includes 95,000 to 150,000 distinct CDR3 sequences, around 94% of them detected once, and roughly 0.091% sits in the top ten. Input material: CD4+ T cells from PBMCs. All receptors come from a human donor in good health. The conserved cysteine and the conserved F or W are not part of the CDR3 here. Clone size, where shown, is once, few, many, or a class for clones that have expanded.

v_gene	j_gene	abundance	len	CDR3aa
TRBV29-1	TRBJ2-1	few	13	SVQRQGGTYNEQF
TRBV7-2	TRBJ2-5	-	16	ASSLAPGTSGSGEAQY
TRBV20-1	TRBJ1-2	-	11	SARVPGVYGYT
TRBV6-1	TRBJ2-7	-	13	ASSESGQGGYEQY
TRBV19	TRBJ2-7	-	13	ASSIDSGRPYEQY
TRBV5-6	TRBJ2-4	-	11	ASSLAGGYIQY
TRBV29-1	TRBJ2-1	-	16	SVEDLRGQGDLYNEQF
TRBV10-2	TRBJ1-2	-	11	ASRQEEYYGYT
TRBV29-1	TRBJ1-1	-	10	SVGWRNTEAF
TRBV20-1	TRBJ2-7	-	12	SATTGGLTYEQY
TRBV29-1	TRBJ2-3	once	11	SVEQGGTDTQY
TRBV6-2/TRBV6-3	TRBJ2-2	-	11	ASTPRRARELF
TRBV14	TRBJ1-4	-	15	ASSQGVTGSPNEKLF
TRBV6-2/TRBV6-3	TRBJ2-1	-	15	ASSSTPLDSPGDEQF
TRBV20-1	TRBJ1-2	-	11	SARVTGFYGYT
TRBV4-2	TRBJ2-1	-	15	ASSQEGTRISHNEQF
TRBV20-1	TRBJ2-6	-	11	SARTSGANVLT
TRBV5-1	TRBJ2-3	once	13	ASSLTSGRADTQY
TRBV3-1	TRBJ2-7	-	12	ASSQDGGQYEQY
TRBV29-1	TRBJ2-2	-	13	SVGLAGGNTGELF
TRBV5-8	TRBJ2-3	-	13	ASSWTGSRTDTQY
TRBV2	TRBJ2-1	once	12	ASHQQQEGNEQF
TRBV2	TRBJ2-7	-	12	ASSEDGEDYEQY
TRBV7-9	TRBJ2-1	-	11	ASCPASYNEQF
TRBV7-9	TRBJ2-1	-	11	ASSLSPGNEQF
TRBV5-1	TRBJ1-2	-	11	ASSPRAGGGYT
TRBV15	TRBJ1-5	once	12	ATSRDAGGQPQH
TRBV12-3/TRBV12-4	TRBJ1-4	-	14	ASSAGTLQGGEKLF
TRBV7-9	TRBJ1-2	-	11	ASSQQVNYGYT
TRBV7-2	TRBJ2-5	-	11	ASSIQQGETQY
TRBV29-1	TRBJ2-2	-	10	SATPNTGELF
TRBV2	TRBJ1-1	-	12	ASSVTGGDTEAF
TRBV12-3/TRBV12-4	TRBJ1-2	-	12	ASSSGRTIYGYT
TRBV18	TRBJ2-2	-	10	ASSPVTGELF
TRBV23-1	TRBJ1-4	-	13	ASSQSRRRVKNCF
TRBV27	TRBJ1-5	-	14	ATRGDAAHSNQPQH
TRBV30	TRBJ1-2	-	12	AWSTRREGSGYT
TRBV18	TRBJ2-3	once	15	ASSPGLAGRGIWLQY
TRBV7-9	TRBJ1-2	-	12	ASSLAVLEGSYT
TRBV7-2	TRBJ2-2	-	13	ASSFRGTNTGELF
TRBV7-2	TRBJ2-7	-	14	ASSPSWAYRGDEQY
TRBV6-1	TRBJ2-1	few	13	ASSTGTPSFNEQF
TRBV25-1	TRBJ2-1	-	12	ASSLAGDLNEQF
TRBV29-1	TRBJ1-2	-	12	SVEDQATPDGYT
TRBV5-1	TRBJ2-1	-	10	ASSLVDFGLF
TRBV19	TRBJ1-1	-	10	ASRLENTEAF
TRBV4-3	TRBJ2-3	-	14	ASSQASGTSTDTQY
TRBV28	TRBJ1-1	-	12	ASSSTGWNTEAF
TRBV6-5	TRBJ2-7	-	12	ASSYSGVVYEQY
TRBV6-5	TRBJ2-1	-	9	ASSYGYEQF
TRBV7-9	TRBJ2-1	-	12	ASSWQGAYNEQF
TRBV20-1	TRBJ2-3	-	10	SARLSRATQY
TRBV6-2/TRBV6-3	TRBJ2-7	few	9	ASSITYEQY
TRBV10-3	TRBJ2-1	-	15	AISERASGKSYNEQF
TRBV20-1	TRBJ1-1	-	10	SAREVNTEAF